A selection of T cell receptor beta chains follows, all from one sample in a study of identifying expanded T cells in peripheral blood. Data came from immunoSEQ multiplex PCR; TCRdb stores just in-frame clones and leaves some out. The repertoire has fewer than 60,000 clones, roughly 82% of them found once; the top ten carry 11% to 15%. Material for sequencing was blood. These TCRs come from a person between 18 and 69 years old in good health. CDR3s include the opening cysteine and the closing phenylalanine or tryptophan. A D gene is named only where the DNA matches it firmly. Clone sizes are given selectively: once, few, many, or a class where the clone is expanded.

D gene	V gene	J gene	clone size	CDR3 DNA	CDR3 protein
NA	TRBV4-1	TRBJ1-5	NA	TGCGCCAGCAGCCAAGATCGGTGGGACGATCAGCCCCAGCATTTT	CASSQDRWDDQPQHF
NA	TRBV15	TRBJ2-5	NA	TGTGCCACCAGCAGAGATCGCGGCGGCGGGCAAGAGACCCAGTACTTC	CATSRDRGGGQETQYF
NA	TRBV6-1	TRBJ1-1	once	TGTGCCAGCAGACGACCGAACACTGAAGCTTTCTTT	CASRRPNTEAFF
NA	TRBV30	TRBJ1-2	few	TGTGCCTGGACCAGTGGGACGTATGGCTACACCTTC	CAWTSGTYGYTF
TRBD1	TRBV15	TRBJ1-5	NA	TGTGCCACCGCCAGGGGGTTCGACAATCAGCCCCAGCATTTT	CATARGFDNQPQHF
NA	TRBV19	TRBJ2-3	NA	TGTGCCAGTGGACCGACGGGCGGCAGCGAAAGCACAGATACGCAGTATTTT	CASGPTGGSESTDTQYF
NA	TRBV19	TRBJ1-2	NA	TGTGCCAGTAGTATAGGGCAGGGGCACTATGGCTACACCTTC	CASSIGQGHYGYTF
NA	TRBV12-5	TRBJ1-1	NA	TGTGCTAGTGCTCGGGACTGGGTAGGTGAAGCTTTCTTT	CASARDWVGEAFF
NA	TRBV4-1	TRBJ1-1	NA	TGCGCCAGCAGCCAAGACCTACAGAGGACTGAAGCTTTCTTT	CASSQDLQRTEAFF
TRBD2	TRBV19	TRBJ2-5	NA	TGTGCCAGTAGTAAACTAGCGGGGTTCCAAGAGACCCAGTACTTC	CASSKLAGFQETQYF
NA	TRBV7-9	TRBJ1-1	NA	TGTGCCAGCAGCTTGGTACAGGGAGGCGCTGAAGCTTTCTTT	CASSLVQGGAEAFF
TRBD2	TRBV30	TRBJ2-3	NA	TGTGCCTGGAGCACCGGGACTAGCGGGAATGTGGATACGCAGTATTTT	CAWSTGTSGNVDTQYF
NA	TRBV14	TRBJ1-2	NA	TGTGCCAGCAGCCAAGCTAGAGGGGGAACGGGCTACACCTTC	CASSQARGGTGYTF
TRBD2	TRBV29-1	TRBJ2-7	NA	TGCAGCGTCGAATTAGCGGGAGGTACCTACGAGCAGTACTTC	CSVELAGGTYEQYF
NA	TRBV5-1	TRBJ2-5	NA	TGCGCCAGCAGCTCTGGACCGCAGTACCAAGAGACCCAGTACTTC	CASSSGPQYQETQYF
TRBD1	TRBV5-1	TRBJ2-6	few	TGCGCCAGCAGCTGGAGACAGGGGAGCTCTGGGGCCAACGTCCTGACTTTC	CASSWRQGSSGANVLTF
NA	TRBV7-8	TRBJ2-6	NA	TGTGCCAGCAGCTTTCCAGTTAACCTAGGTATAACCTCTGGGGCCAACGTCCTGACTTTC	CASSFPVNLGITSGANVLTF
NA	TRBV14	TRBJ2-3	NA	TGTGCCAGCAGCCAAGTTTTGGGGCTTAGCACAGATACGCAGTATTTT	CASSQVLGLSTDTQYF
TRBD1	TRBV27	TRBJ2-2	NA	TGTGCCAGCAGTCCACGACAGGGGACCGGGGAGCTGTTTTTT	CASSPRQGTGELFF
NA	TRBV25-1	TRBJ1-1	NA	TGTGCCAGTGCTGAGGGGGGGACTGAAGCTTTCTTT	CASAEGGTEAFF
TRBD1	TRBV6-1	TRBJ2-7	once	TGTGCCAGCAATCTTGGACAGGGGGTCTACGAGCAGTACTTC	CASNLGQGVYEQYF
NA	TRBV9	TRBJ2-1	NA	TGTGCCAGCAGCGAACTGGGAGCGGCCCTTGGGAATGAGCAGTTCTTC	CASSELGAALGNEQFF
TRBD1	TRBV2	TRBJ1-1	NA	TGTGCCAGCATGGACAGGCTGAACACTGAAGCTTTCTTT	CASMDRLNTEAFF
NA	TRBV5-1	TRBJ1-1	NA	TGCGCCAGCAGCTTGTTGGCAACGAACACTGAAGCTTTCTTT	CASSLLATNTEAFF
NA	TRBV7-9	TRBJ2-7	NA	TGTGCCAGCAGCTTATATGGGACACACTACGAGCAGTACTTC	CASSLYGTHYEQYF
NA	TRBV20-1	TRBJ1-2	NA	TGCAGTGCTAGAGATGGGGCTGGCTACACCTTC	CSARDGAGYTF
NA	TRBV30	TRBJ1-6	NA	TGTGCCTGGAGTGCACAGGGTGCCAGCAATTCACCCCTCCACTTT	CAWSAQGASNSPLHF
NA	TRBV11-2	TRBJ1-2	NA	TGTGCCAGCAGCTTATCTCGGCCTATCGATGGCTACACCTTC	CASSLSRPIDGYTF
NA	TRBV27	TRBJ1-1	NA	TGTGCCAGCAGTCTCCGGGGAAGGACTGAAGCTTTCTTT	CASSLRGRTEAFF
NA	TRBV29-1	TRBJ2-7	NA	TGCAGCGTTGTTTCCGGGACTCTTAACTCCTACGAGCAGTACTTC	CSVVSGTLNSYEQYF
NA	TRBV10-3	TRBJ2-1	NA	TGTGCCATCAGTGGGGGGAGGGGGAGCGCTCTCTATGAGCAGTTCTTC	CAISGGRGSALYEQFF
NA	TRBV7-2	TRBJ1-5	NA	TGTGCCAGCAGTTCAGGGCCAAACAATCAGCCCCAGCATTTT	CASSSGPNNQPQHF
NA	TRBV7-2	TRBJ1-1	medium-sized	TGTGCCAGCAGCTTAAGACAGCTGAACACTGAAGCTTTCTTT	CASSLRQLNTEAFF
NA	TRBV5-5	TRBJ1-2	NA	TGTGCCAGCAGCCCAGCCGAGGGACTCGTACTTGGCTACACCTTC	CASSPAEGLVLGYTF
NA	TRBV10-2	TRBJ2-5	NA	TGCGCCAGCACCAACGGAGGAACTAGCTCGGAGACCCAGTACTTC	CASTNGGTSSETQYF
NA	TRBV19	TRBJ1-1	NA	TGTGCCAGTAGTGTCTCCGGGAAAAACACTGAAGCTTTCTTT	CASSVSGKNTEAFF
NA	TRBV14	TRBJ2-4	NA	TGTGCCAGCAGCCAAGATTGGTCGCTACCTAAAAACATTCAGTACTTC	CASSQDWSLPKNIQYF
NA	TRBV4-3	TRBJ2-1	NA	TGCGCCAGCAGCCAAGAAAGTATGAGGGCCGAGCAGTTCTTC	CASSQESMRAEQFF
TRBD2	TRBV4-3	TRBJ2-5	NA	TGCGCCAGCAGCCAAGATACGGGAGGGTTGGGGACCCAGTACTTC	CASSQDTGGLGTQYF
NA	TRBV7-8	TRBJ2-7	NA	TGTGCCAGCAGCTTACCATCCCGGGGCAGCTCCTACGAGCAGTACTTC	CASSLPSRGSSYEQYF
NA	TRBV7-8	TRBJ2-5	NA	TGTGCCAGCAGCCCCTATGTGGCGGGCCAAGAGACCCAGTACTTC	CASSPYVAGQETQYF
TRBD1	TRBV6-6	TRBJ1-2	once	TGTGCCAGCCGGACAGGTGCCAACTATGGCTACACCTTC	CASRTGANYGYTF
TRBD1	TRBV7-2	TRBJ1-2	NA	TGTGCCAGCAGCTCATACAGGGGACCCTATGGCTACACCTTC	CASSSYRGPYGYTF
TRBD1	TRBV6-6	TRBJ1-1	NA	TGTGCCAGCAGGGGATCAACAGGGGGAAAGAACACTGAAGCTTTCTTT	CASRGSTGGKNTEAFF
NA	TRBV25-1	TRBJ1-2	NA	TGTGCCAGCAGTGAAAACGAGCGGGGCTACACCTTC	CASSENERGYTF
NA	TRBV6-1	TRBJ2-2	NA	TGTGCCAGCAGTCCCTGGGGTCAGGGCACCGGGGAGCTGTTTTTT	CASSPWGQGTGELFF
NA	TRBV6-5	TRBJ1-2	NA	TGTGCCAGCAGTTACTCGGACCCAGGGTTGTATGGCTACACCTTC	CASSYSDPGLYGYTF
NA	TRBV5-1	TRBJ2-6	NA	TGCGCCAGCATGGGAGGCTCTGGGGCCAACGTCCTGACTTTC	CASMGGSGANVLTF
NA	TRBV6-1	TRBJ1-3	once	TGTGCCAGCATCAGTTCCCTCTCTGGAAACACCATATATTTT	CASISSLSGNTIYF